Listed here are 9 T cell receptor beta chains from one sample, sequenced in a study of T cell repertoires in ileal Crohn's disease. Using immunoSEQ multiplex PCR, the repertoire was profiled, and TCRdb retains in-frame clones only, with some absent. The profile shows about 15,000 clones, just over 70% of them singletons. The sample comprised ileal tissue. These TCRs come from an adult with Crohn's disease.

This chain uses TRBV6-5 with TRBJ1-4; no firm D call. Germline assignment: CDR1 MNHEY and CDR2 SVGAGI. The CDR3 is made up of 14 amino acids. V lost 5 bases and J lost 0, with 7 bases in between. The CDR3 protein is CASSPIATNEKLFF. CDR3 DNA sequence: TGTGCCAGCAGTCCGATAGCAACTAATGAAAAACTGTTTTTT.

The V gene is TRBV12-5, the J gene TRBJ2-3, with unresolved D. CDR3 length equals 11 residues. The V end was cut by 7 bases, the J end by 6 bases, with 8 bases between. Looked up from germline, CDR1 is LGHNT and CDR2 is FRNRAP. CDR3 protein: CASDLEDTQYF. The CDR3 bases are TGTGCTAGTGACCTGGAGGATACGCAGTATTTT.

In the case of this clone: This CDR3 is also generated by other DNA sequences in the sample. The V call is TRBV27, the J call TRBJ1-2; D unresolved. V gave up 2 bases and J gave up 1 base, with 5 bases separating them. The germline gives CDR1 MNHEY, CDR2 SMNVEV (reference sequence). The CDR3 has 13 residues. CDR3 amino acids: CASSLGLNYGYTF. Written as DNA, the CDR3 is TGTGCCAGCAGTTTAGGGCTTAACTATGGCTACACCTTC.

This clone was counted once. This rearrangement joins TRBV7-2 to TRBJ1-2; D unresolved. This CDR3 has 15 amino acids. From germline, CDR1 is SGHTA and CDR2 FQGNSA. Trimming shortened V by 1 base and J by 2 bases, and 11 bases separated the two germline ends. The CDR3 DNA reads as TGTGCCAGCAGCTTAGGGTTACAATCAAACTATGGCTACACCTTC. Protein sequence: CASSLGLQSNYGYTF. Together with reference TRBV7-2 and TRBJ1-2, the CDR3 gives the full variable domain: GAGVSQSPSNKVTEKGKDVELRCDPISGHTALYWYRQSLGQGLEFLIYFQGNSAPDKSGLPSDRFSAERTGGSVSTLTIQRTQQEDSAVYLCASSLGLQSNYGYTFGSGTRLTVV.

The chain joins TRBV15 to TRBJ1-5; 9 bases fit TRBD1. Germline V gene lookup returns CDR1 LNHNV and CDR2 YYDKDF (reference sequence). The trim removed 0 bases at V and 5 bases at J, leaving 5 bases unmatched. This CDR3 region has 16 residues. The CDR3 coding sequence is TGTGCCACCAGCAGAGATCCCGGGACAGGGTATCAGCCCCAGCATTTT. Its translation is CATSRDPGTGYQPQHF. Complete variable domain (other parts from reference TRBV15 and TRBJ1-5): DAMVIQNPRYQVTQFGKPVTLSCSQTLNHNVMYWYQQKSSQAPKLLFHYYDKDFNNEADTPDNFQSRRPNTSFCFLDIRSPGLGDTAMYLCATSRDPGTGYQPQHFGDGTRLSIL.

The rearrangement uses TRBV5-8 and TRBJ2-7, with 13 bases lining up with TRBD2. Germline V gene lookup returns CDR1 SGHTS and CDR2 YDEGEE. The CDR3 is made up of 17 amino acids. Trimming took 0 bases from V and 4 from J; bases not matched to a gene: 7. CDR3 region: CASSLEISGLAGYEQYF. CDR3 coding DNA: TGTGCCAGCAGCTTGGAGATCTCGGGACTAGCGGGGTACGAGCAGTACTTC.

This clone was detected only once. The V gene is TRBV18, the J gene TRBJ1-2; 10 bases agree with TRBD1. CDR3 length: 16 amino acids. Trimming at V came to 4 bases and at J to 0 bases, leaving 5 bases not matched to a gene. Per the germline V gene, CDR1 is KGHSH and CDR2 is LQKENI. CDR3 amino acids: CASSRSGTGANYGYTF. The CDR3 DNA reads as TGTGCCAGCTCACGTTCCGGGACAGGGGCTAACTATGGCTACACCTTC.

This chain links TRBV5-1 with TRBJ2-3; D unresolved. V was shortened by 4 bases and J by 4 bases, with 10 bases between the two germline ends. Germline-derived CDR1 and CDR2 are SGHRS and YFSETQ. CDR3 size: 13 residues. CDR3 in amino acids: CASSPARADTQYF. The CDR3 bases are TGCGCCAGCAGCCCCGCCCGGGCAGATACGCAGTATTTT. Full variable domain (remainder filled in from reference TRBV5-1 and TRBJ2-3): KAGVTQTPRYLIKTRGQQVTLSCSPISGHRSVSWYQQTPGQGLQFLFEYFSETQRNKGNFPGRFSGRQFSNSRSEMNVSTLELGDSALYLCASSPARADTQYFGPGTRLTVL.

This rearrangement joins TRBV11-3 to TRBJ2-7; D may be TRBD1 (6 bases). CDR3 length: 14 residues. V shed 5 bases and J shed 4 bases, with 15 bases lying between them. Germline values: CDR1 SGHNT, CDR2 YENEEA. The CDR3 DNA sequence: TGTGCCAGCAGCGCCCAGGGGTTCGGGTACGAGCAGTACTTC. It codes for CASSAQGFGYEQYF.